These 11 T cell receptor beta chains came from one sample sequenced in a study of OX40 agonist ivuxolimab in advanced cancers. Profiling relied on immunoSEQ multiplex PCR, and the TCRdb table lists in-frame clones only, not all of them. The profile shows 55,000 to 85,000 clones, 65% to 90% of them singletons. Material: CD4+ or CD8+ T cells sorted from blood, obtained in a trial of the OX40 agonist ivuxolimab. The receptors were gathered from an adult with an advanced solid tumor such as melanoma, head and neck, liver or kidney cancer.

In this sample, this clone turned up once. The genes are TRBV28 and TRBJ1-1; D possibly corresponds to TRBD1 (6 bases). V lost 7 bases and J lost 7, with 19 bases in between. The length of the CDR3 is 14 residues. Germline CDR1 reads MDHEN; CDR2 reads SYDVKM. The CDR3 protein is CASNPLYRVSEAFF. Written as DNA, the CDR3 is TGTGCCAGCAACCCCTTGTACAGGGTAAGTGAAGCTTTCTTT.

V usage is TRBV18 and J usage is TRBJ2-1; D is ambiguous. Per germline, CDR1 KGHSH and CDR2 LQKENI. The CDR3 extends over 17 amino acids. V lost 2 bases, J lost 0 bases, and 14 bases lay in between. CDR3 in amino acids: CASSPLSATSSYNEQFF. Written as DNA, the CDR3 is TGTGCCAGCTCACCATTGTCAGCTACCAGCTCCTACAATGAGCAGTTCTTC.

The chain has TRBV5-4 and TRBJ2-5, with D perhaps matching TRBD2 (6 bases). Germline CDR1 is SGHNT and CDR2 is YYREEE (reference sequence). The CDR3 loop spans 13 amino acids. Trimming removed 7 bases from V and 4 bases from J, with 14 bases in between. The DNA for the CDR3 is TGTGCCAGCGTATTGGAGGGTACAGAGACCCAGTACTTC. It yields the protein CASVLEGTETQYF.

The chain employs TRBV5-4 and TRBJ2-7, with D unresolved. CDR1 is SGHNT and CDR2 is YYREEE in the germline V gene (reference sequence). V lost 4 bases and J lost 1, with 12 bases in between. This CDR3 has 14 amino acids. CDR3 sequence (DNA): TGTGCCAGCAGCCCGGTGGGCGGATCCTACGAGCAGTACTTC. Translating gives CASSPVGGSYEQYF.

This CDR3 reads CASSLTEGAYEQYF. In nucleotides, the CDR3 is TGCGCCAGCAGCCTAACGGAAGGAGCGTACGAGCAGTACTTC. The J gene is TRBJ2-7, the V gene TRBV4-1; D is ambiguous. This CDR3 comprises 14 residues. In germline, CDR1 is MGHRA, CDR2 YSYEKL. V lost 4 bases to trimming and J lost 4 bases, with 14 bases between them.

V gene TRBV19 combines with J gene TRBJ1-4; D gene unclear. The ends were cut back, 5 bases at V and 4 bases at J, with 14 bases in the middle. This CDR3 spans 15 amino acids. Germline lookup yields CDR1 LNHDA and CDR2 SQIVND (reference sequence). CDR3 in amino acids: CASSPNLGFNEKLFF. CDR3 DNA sequence: TGTGCCAGTAGTCCGAACCTCGGGTTTAATGAAAAACTGTTTTTT.

This rearrangement joins TRBV19 to TRBJ1-5, with 7 bases aligning to TRBD1. The ends lost 6 bases at V and 0 bases at J; junction bases unmatched: 8. CDR1 and CDR2 from the germline V gene are LNHDA and SQIVND (reference sequence). The CDR3 sequence is 16 residues long. CDR3 loop: CASSLGQAASNQPQHF. Here the CDR3 DNA reads TGTGCCAGTAGCCTCGGACAGGCCGCTAGCAATCAGCCCCAGCATTTT.

The rearrangement uses TRBV27 and TRBJ1-1; 12 bases fit TRBD1. Germline CDR1 MNHEY, CDR2 SMNVEV (reference sequence). This CDR3 has 15 amino acids. Losses at the gene ends were 3 bases for V and 4 bases for J; bases not matched to a gene: 3. In nucleotides, the CDR3 is TGTGCCAGCAGTTTGGGACAGGGGGCGCCCACTGAAGCTTTCTTT. It yields the protein CASSLGQGAPTEAFF.

The CDR3 DNA is TGTGCCTGGGGCCCAGGCAGGCAAAACACTGAAGCTTTCTTT. Amino acid sequence: CAWGPGRQNTEAFF. The chain recombines TRBV30 with TRBJ1-1; no definite D call. The CDR3 is 14 residues long. Germline V gives CDR1 GTSNPN, CDR2 SVGIG (reference sequence). Between the trimmed V and J ends, which lost 5 bases and 2 bases, there was a span of 15 bases.

This clone was picked up one time. The CDR3 is CASSDRDSYTEAFF. CDR3 DNA sequence: TGTGCCAGCAGTGACCGGGACTCCTACACTGAAGCTTTCTTT. The V and J genes are TRBV28 and TRBJ1-1; a weak D match, TRBD1 (5 bases). This CDR3 contains 14 residues. The V gene's germline CDR1 is MDHEN and CDR2 SYDVKM. V gave up 5 bases and J gave up 3 bases, with 13 bases separating them.

The chain couples TRBV19 to TRBJ2-7; D is unresolved. Germline V lookup: CDR1 LNHDA, CDR2 SQIVND (reference sequence). The length of the CDR3 is 14 residues. V was cut by 5 bases and J by 6 bases, with 17 bases left in between. The CDR3 loop reads CASSEGRTSSEQYF. Here the CDR3 DNA reads TGTGCCAGTAGTGAAGGCCGGACGAGTAGCGAGCAGTACTTC.